The 4 T cell receptor beta chains reported below all come from one sample, sequenced in a study of CD4+ T cells in melanoma. Produced via immunoSEQ multiplex PCR; TCRdb's table is partial and in-frame only. The sample carries approximately 9,600 clones, 55% to 75% recorded once. Sequencing used cells from a culture (not recorded whether cultured in vitro). Every receptor here comes from a human donor with melanoma.

The chain has TRBV19 and TRBJ1-5; possible D gene TRBD1, 5 bases. CDR1 and CDR2 (germline): LNHDA, SQIVND (reference sequence). Trimming took 7 bases from V and 1 from J, leaving 11 bases between them. The CDR3 runs to 14 residues. The CDR3 loop reads CASTLRGSNQPQHF. CDR3 coding DNA: TGTGCCAGTACCCTGAGGGGAAGCAATCAGCCCCAGCATTTT.

As concerns this clone: A read error may account for a junction end that differs from germline. The chain carries TRBV5-4 and TRBJ2-6, with D possibly TRBD1 on 6 matching bases. Germline CDR1 and CDR2: SGHNT and YYREEE (reference sequence). CDR3 size: 16 residues. In DNA form, the CDR3 reads TGTGACAGCAGCCTTGGGACACGCTCTGGGGCCAACGTCCTGACTTTC. It translates to CDSSLGTRSGANVLTF.

This clone is deemed medium-sized. The chain carries TRBV19 and TRBJ2-5, with 8 positions matching TRBD2. The CDR3 runs to 14 residues. Germline V gene data show CDR1 as LNHDA and CDR2 as SQIVND (reference sequence). The J segment lost 2 bases and the V segment lost 5 bases, leaving 4 bases of the junction unmatched. CDR3 coding DNA: TGTGCCAGTAGTCGGGTAGCGGGACAAGAGACCCAGTACTTC. As protein: CASSRVAGQETQYF.

On this clone: The same CDR3 can be traced to other DNA sequences in this sample. V and J are TRBV9 and TRBJ2-2; 8 bases are a match to TRBD2. Germline lookup yields CDR1 SGDLS and CDR2 YYNGEE. J lost 2 bases, V lost 3 bases, and 6 bases had no gene match. CDR3 length equals 16 residues. The chain's CDR3 is CASSGGAGGNTGELFF. The CDR3 coding sequence is TGTGCCAGCAGCGGAGGGGCGGGGGGCAACACCGGGGAGCTGTTTTTT.